The present T cell receptor (beta chain) was sequenced within a study of CD8 T cells in Susac syndrome. Sequencing of TCR beta covered CD8+ and CD4+ T cells obtained from blood. The multiple sclerosis control group consisted of treatment-naive patients whose relapsing-remitting disease, which was either stable or active, fulfilled revised McDonald criteria. In contrast to the negatively isolated CD8+ and CD4+ T cells, TEMRA cells were FACS-enriched. Germline V gene sequence: CDR1 MNHNS, CDR2 SASEGT. The trim removed 3 bases at V and 0 bases at J, leaving 5 bases unmatched. The CDR3 is 16 residues long. This clonotype was seen only once. RNA amounts of about 0.5 to 1 ug underwent reverse transcription with random hexamers. TCRdb re-derived calls from the immunoSEQ multiplex PCR reads in MiXCR, one entry per CDR3 protein. The data show 350,000 to 550,000 distinct CDR3 sequences, around 83% seen once.

This chain connects TRBV6-1 to TRBJ2-7, with 10 positions matching TRBD1. This sequence originates from a human donor with multiple sclerosis. Sample: CD8+ T cells from PBMCs. The CDR3 protein is CASSDRDRGISYEQYF. The DNA of the CDR3 is TGTGCCAGCAGTGATAGGGACAGGGGAATCTCCTACGAGCAGTACTTC.